This is a list of T cell receptor beta chains from one sample in a study of shared clonotypes between healthy human individuals. Sequencing was performed with immunoSEQ multiplex PCR; in TCRdb, only in-frame clones are kept and a portion is missing. The sample consists of 2 million to 3 million clones, roughly 93% of them appearing once. Sequences were obtained from naive CD4+ T cells from PBMCs. The origin of the receptors is a man aged 18-30 years in good health. Some clones in this sample may be carry-over from other donors' samples. CDR3s include the opening cysteine and the closing phenylalanine or tryptophan. D genes are given only for firm matches. Size tells how often a clone was seen (once, few, many) or the class of an expanded clone, and some rows leave it out.

>TRBV14|NA|once|TRBJ2-3
CASSLPGTTQYF
TGTGCCAGCAGCCTGCCCGGGACTACGCAGTATTTT
>TRBV28|NA|NA|TRBJ1-5
CASTQAGGGYQPQHF
TGTGCCAGCACTCAGGCTGGGGGAGGGTATCAGCCCCAGCATTTT
>TRBV6-6|NA|NA|TRBJ1-2
CASWGGRLNYGYTF
TGTGCCAGTTGGGGGGGCAGGCTTAACTATGGCTACACCTTC
>TRBV2|NA|NA|TRBJ2-2
CATNGAASNTGELFF
TGTGCCACAAACGGTGCGGCATCGAACACCGGGGAGCTGTTTTTT
>TRBV15|TRBD1|NA|TRBJ2-1
CATSRRTGTGTNEQFF
TGTGCCACCAGCAGACGAACCGGGACAGGTACTAATGAGCAGTTCTTC
>TRBV29-1|TRBD2|NA|TRBJ2-1
CSVAGLAGDSYNEQFF
TGCAGCGTCGCGGGACTAGCGGGAGACTCCTACAATGAGCAGTTCTTC
>TRBV7-2|TRBD2|NA|TRBJ2-7
CASSLGEGSEQYF
TGTGCCAGCAGCTTGGGGGAGGGTTCCGAGCAGTACTTC
>TRBV5-1|NA|NA|TRBJ2-1
CASSLGAQVDEQFF
TGCGCCAGCAGCTTGGGGGCTCAGGTGGATGAGCAGTTCTTC
>TRBV4-3|NA|NA|TRBJ1-5
CASSQDHAGNQPQHF
TGCGCCAGCAGCCAAGATCACGCAGGGAATCAGCCCCAGCATTTT
>TRBV2|TRBD1|few|TRBJ2-2
CASSGTGNTGELFF
TGTGCCAGCAGTGGGACAGGGAACACCGGGGAGCTGTTTTTT
>TRBV7-2|TRBD2|NA|TRBJ2-5
CASSLLGTREETQYF
TGTGCCAGCAGCTTACTGGGGACTAGGGAGGAGACCCAGTACTTC
>TRBV5-8|TRBD1|NA|TRBJ1-1
CASSHDSPTGEAEAFF
TGTGCCAGCAGCCATGATAGCCCAACAGGGGAGGCTGAAGCTTTCTTT
>TRBV23-1|NA|NA|TRBJ1-5
CASSQTDGGNQPQHF
TGCGCCAGCAGTCAAACGGACGGAGGCAATCAGCCCCAGCATTTT
>TRBV5-4|NA|once|TRBJ2-1
CASSLWVASYNEQFF
TGTGCCAGCAGCTTGTGGGTAGCCTCCTACAATGAGCAGTTCTTC
>TRBV5-4|NA|once|TRBJ2-3
CASSLTSRIDTQYF
TGTGCCAGCAGCTTGACGAGCAGAATAGATACGCAGTATTTT
>TRBV28|NA|NA|TRBJ1-1
CASSPRTGGNTEAFF
TGTGCCAGCAGTCCCCGTACCGGGGGGAACACTGAAGCTTTCTTT